This record looks at one T cell receptor (beta chain) sequence and its context. The junction departs from germline at one end; a sequencing error may be responsible. Everyone who donated was a Caucasian adult who lived in Nashville, Tennessee. Germline lookup yields CDR1 SGHTA and CDR2 FQGTGA. The CDR3 has 13 amino acids. The data were obtained in a study of shared clonotypes between healthy human individuals. Profiled with immunoSEQ multiplex PCR; TCRdb holds only in-frame clones, not every one. The table shows under 650,000 clones, with 90% to 97% occurring only once. The gene calls are TRBV7-3 and TRBJ1-1; D call uncertain. The sequencing sample was made of naive CD4+ T cells sorted from blood. Subset denoted: CD45RA+ positively selected. The source is a woman aged 30 to 39 in good health. The CDR3 region is CASSITENTEAFF. The CDR3 bases are TGTGCCAGCAGCATAACAGAGAACACTGAAGCTTTCTTT.